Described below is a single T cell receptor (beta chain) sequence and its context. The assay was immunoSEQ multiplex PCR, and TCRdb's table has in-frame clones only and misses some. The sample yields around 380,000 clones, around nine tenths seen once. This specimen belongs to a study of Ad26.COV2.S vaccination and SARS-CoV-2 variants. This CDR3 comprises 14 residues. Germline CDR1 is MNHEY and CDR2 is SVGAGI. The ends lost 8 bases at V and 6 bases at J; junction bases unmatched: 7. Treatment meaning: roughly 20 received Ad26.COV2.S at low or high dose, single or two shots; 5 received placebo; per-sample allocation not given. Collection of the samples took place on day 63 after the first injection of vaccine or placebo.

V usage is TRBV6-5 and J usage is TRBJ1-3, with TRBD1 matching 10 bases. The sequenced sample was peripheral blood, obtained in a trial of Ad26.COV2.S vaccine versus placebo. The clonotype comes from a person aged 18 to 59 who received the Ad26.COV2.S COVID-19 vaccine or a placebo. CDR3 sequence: CASADRGVANTIYF. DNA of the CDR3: TGTGCCAGCGCGGACAGGGGGGTTGCAAACACCATATATTTT.